This T cell receptor (beta chain) was recovered during a study of beta chain features in type 1 diabetes. Study background: In all, around 100 million sorted cells from all samples were analyzed.

Without exception, sorted populations had purity beyond 95%. This clone was found a few times. Its cognate antigen is unknown. Deletions cut 0 bases from V and 5 bases from J, with 14 bases between. CDR1 and CDR2 from the germline V gene are SGDLS and YYNGEE. This CDR3 comprises 15 residues. Every bit of the isolated RNA underwent reverse transcription, so sequencing read expressed TCRB transcripts. Sequencing used immunoSEQ multiplex PCR; TCRdb keeps in-frame clones, though not all of them. This table holds roughly 610,000 clones, about 14% found once. Study observations and caveats: Whether HLA type affects TCRB rearrangement stayed undetermined in the present work.

The TCR was taken from a young man in good health. This chain joins TRBV9 and TRBJ2-5; D is uncertain. Material for sequencing was naive CD4+ T cells from blood. CDR3 in amino acids: CASSVAGSLAETQYF. In DNA, the CDR3 is TGTGCCAGCAGCGTAGCGGGTTCCCTGGCTGAGACCCAGTACTTC.